This T cell receptor beta chain was observed in a study of blood T cell repertoires in COVID-19. Looking at the study overall: The United States, Italy and Spain were the sources of the acute and convalescent COVID-19 samples. PBMCs, B-cell-depleted T cells, or T cells provided the cDNA or gDNA that made up the material.

As handled by the study authors: Reference gene primer amplification gave nucleated cell count estimates. Clones were read by immunoSEQ multiplex PCR, and TCRdb kept only the in-frame ones, dropping some. That table is the source of V, J and clone size, and D and trimming were worked out from the DNA. The repertoire consists of 200,000 to 250,000 clones, with 87% occurring once and the leading ten covering about an eighth. Per germline, CDR1 LNHDA and CDR2 SQIVND (reference sequence). V was shortened by 6 bases and J by 2 bases, with 17 bases between the two germline ends. This CDR3 has 16 residues. This TCR came from a woman in her late teens or twenties who had recovered from COVID-19. V usage is TRBV19 and J usage is TRBJ1-3, with a weak D call TRBD1 (6 bases). The sample taken for sequencing was peripheral blood. The CDR3 DNA reads as TGTGCCAGTAGCCGGGAACAGGGTACACCTGGAAACACCATATATTTT. This translates into CASSREQGTPGNTIYF.